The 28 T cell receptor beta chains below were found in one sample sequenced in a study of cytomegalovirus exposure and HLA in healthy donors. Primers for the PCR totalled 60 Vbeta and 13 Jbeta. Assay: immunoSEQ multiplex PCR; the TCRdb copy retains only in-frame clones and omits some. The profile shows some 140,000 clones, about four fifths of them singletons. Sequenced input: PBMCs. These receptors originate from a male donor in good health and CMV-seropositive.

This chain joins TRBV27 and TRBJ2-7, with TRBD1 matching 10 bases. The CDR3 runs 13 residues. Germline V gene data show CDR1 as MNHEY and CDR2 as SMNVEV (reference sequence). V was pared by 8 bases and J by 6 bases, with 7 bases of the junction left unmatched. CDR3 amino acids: CASWAGTGVEQYF. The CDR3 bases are TGTGCCAGCTGGGCAGGGACAGGGGTCGAGCAGTACTTC.

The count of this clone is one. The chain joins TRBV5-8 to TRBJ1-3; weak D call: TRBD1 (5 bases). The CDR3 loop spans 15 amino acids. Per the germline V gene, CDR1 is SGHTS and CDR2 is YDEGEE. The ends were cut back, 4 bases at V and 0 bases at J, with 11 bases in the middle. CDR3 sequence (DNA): TGTGCCAGCAGCCTGGACGGACACTCTGGAAACACCATATATTTT. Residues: CASSLDGHSGNTIYF.

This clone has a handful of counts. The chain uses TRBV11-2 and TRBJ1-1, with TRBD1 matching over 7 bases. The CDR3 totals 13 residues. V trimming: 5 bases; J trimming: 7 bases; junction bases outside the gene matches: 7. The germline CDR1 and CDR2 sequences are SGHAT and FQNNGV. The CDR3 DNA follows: TGTGCCAGCAGCGTCAGACAGGGACGTGAAGCTTTCTTT. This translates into CASSVRQGREAFF.

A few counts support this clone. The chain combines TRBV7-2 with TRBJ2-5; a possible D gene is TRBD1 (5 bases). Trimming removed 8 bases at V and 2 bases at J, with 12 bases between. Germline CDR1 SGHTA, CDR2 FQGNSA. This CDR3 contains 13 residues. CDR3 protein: CASERAGQETQYF. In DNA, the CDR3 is TGTGCCAGCGAAAGGGCAGGGCAAGAGACCCAGTACTTC.

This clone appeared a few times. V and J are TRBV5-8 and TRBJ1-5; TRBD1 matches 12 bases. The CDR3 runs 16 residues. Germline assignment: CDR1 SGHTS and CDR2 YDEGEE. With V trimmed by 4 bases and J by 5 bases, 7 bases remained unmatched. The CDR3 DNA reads TGTGCCAGCAGCCAGGGGGACAGGGGGCCAGATCAGCCCCAGCATTTT. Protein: CASSQGDRGPDQPQHF.

The CDR3 DNA sequence: TGTGCCTGGAGTACCGGGACTAGCGGGATCATCTACGAGCAGTACTTC. Its protein product is CAWSTGTSGIIYEQYF. The chain employs TRBV30 and TRBJ2-7; 13 positions match TRBD2. Germline trimming cut 2 bases from V and 3 bases from J; bases unmatched to any gene: 7. The length of the CDR3 is 16 residues. Germline-derived CDR1 and CDR2 are GTSNPN and SVGIG (reference sequence).

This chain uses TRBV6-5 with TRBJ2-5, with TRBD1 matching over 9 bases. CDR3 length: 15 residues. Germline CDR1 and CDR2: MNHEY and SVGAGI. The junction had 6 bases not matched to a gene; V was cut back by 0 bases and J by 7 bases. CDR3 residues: CASSYSLGGQGTQYF. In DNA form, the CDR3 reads TGTGCCAGCAGTTACTCCTTGGGGGGACAGGGGACCCAGTACTTC.

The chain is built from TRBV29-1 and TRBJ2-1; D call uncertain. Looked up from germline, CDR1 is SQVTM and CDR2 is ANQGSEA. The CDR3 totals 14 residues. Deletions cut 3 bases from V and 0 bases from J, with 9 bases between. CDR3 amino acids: CSVDSASSYNEQFF. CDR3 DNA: TGCAGCGTTGACTCCGCGAGCTCCTACAATGAGCAGTTCTTC.

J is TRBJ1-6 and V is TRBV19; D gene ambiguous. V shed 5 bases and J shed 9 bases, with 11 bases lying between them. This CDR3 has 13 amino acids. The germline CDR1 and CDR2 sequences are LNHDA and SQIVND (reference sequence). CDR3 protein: CASSEGRSSPLHF. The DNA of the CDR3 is TGTGCCAGTAGTGAAGGGAGAAGTTCACCCCTCCACTTT.

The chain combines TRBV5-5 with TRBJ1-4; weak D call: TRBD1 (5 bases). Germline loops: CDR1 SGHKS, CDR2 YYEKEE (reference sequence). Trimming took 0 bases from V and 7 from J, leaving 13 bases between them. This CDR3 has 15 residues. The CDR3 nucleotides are TGTGCCAGCAGCTTGGCCGGAGGGGAAGGTGAAAAACTGTTTTTT. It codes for CASSLAGGEGEKLFF. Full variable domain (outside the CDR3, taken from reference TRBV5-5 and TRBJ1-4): DAGVTQSPTHLIKTRGQQVTLRCSPISGHKSVSWYQQVLGQGPQFIFQYYEKEERGRGNFPDRFSARQFPNYSSELNVNALLLGDSALYLCASSLAGGEGEKLFFGSGTQLSVL.

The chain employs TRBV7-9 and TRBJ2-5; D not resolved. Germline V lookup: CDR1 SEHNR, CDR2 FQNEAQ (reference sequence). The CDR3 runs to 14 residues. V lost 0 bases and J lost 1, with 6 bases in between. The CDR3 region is CASSLAAFQETQYF. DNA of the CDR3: TGTGCCAGCAGCTTAGCCGCGTTCCAAGAGACCCAGTACTTC.

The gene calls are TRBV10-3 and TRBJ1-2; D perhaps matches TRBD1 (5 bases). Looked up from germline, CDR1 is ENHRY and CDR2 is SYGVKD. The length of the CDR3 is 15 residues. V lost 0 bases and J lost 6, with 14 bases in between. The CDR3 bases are TGTGCCATCAGTGAGTCGACTTTCTGGGGGGATGGCTACACCTTC. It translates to CAISESTFWGDGYTF.

The CDR3 nucleotides read TGTGCCAGCAGTGAGAAGACAGGACTTAATTCACCCCTCCACTTT. This sequence encodes CASSEKTGLNSPLHF. The chain combines TRBV6-1 with TRBJ1-6; weak D call: TRBD1 (6 bases). The CDR3 totals 15 residues. CDR1 is MNHNS, CDR2 SASEGT, per germline. The germline V and J ends were trimmed by 3 bases and 6 bases, with 12 bases remaining between them.

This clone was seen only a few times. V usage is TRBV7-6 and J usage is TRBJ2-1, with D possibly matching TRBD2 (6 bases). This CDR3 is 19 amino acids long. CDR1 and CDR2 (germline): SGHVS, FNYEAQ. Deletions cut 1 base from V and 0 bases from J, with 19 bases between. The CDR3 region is CASSLERGLFRSSYNEQFF. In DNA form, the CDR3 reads TGTGCCAGCAGCTTAGAACGGGGACTTTTTCGGAGCTCCTACAATGAGCAGTTCTTC.

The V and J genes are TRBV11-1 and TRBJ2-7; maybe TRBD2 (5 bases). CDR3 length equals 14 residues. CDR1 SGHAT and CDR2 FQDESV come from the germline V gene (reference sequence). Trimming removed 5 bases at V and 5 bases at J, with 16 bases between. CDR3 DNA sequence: TGTGCCAGCAGCCTGTACGGCGAGCGGCACGAGCAGTACTTC. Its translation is CASSLYGERHEQYF.

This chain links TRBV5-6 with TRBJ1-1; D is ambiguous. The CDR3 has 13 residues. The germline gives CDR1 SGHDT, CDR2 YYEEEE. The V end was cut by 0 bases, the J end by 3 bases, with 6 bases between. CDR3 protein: CASSLEEYTEAFF. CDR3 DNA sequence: TGTGCCAGCAGCTTGGAAGAGTACACTGAAGCTTTCTTT.

CDR3 sequence: CASSPHFTDTQYF. The CDR3 coding sequence is TGTGCCAGCAGTCCACATTTCACAGATACGCAGTATTTT. This sequence joins TRBV25-1 and TRBJ2-3; D remains unclear. Germline V lookup: CDR1 MGHDK, CDR2 SYGVNS. The CDR3 sequence is 13 residues long. The V end was cut by 5 bases, the J end by 2 bases, with 8 bases between.

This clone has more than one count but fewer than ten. CDR3 sequence (DNA): TGTGCCAGCAGCTTAGTACCAGGCCCCACACCCCTCCACTTT. Its translation is CASSLVPGPTPLHF. The rearrangement joins TRBV7-2 to TRBJ1-6; no clear D. Germline V gives CDR1 SGHTA, CDR2 FQGNSA. This CDR3 spans 14 amino acids. Trimming pared 1 base from V and 11 bases from J, leaving 12 bases between.

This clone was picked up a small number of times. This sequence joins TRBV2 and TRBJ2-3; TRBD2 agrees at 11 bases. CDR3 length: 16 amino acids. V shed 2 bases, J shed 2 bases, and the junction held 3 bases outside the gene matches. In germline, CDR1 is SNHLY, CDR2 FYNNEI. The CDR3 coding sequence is TGTGCCAGCAGTGAATTAGCGGGAGGGTCCACAGATACGCAGTATTTT. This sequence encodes CASSELAGGSTDTQYF.

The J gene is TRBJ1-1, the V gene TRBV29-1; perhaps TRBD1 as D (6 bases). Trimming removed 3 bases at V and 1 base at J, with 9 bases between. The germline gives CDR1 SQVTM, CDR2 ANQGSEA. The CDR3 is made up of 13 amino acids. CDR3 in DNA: TGCAGCGTTGAGGGACACACGAACACTGAAGCTTTCTTT. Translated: CSVEGHTNTEAFF.

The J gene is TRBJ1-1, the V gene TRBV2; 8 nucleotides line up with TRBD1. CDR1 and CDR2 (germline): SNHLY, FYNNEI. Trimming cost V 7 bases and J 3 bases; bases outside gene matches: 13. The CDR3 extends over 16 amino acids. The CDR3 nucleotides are TGTGCCAGCACCCCGGACAGGGTCGTTAGGCACACTGAAGCTTTCTTT. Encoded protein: CASTPDRVVRHTEAFF.

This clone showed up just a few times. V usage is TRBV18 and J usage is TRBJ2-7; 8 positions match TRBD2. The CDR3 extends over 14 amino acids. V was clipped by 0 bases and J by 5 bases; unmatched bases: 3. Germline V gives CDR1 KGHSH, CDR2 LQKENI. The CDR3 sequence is CASSPPSGSDEQYF. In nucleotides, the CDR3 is TGTGCCAGCTCACCACCGAGCGGGAGTGACGAGCAGTACTTC.

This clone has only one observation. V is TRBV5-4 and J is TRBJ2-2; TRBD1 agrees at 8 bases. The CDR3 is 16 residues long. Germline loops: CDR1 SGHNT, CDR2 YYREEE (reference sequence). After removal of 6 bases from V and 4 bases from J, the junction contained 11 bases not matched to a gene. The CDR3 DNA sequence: TGTGCCAGCACCCCGAGGGGGGACAGGAGCACCGGGGAGCTGTTTTTT. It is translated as CASTPRGDRSTGELFF.

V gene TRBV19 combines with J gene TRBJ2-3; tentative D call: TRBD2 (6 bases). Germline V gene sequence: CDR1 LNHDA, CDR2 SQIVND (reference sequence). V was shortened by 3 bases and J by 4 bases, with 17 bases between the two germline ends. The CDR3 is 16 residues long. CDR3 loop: CASSIISAGRSDTQYF. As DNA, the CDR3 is TGTGCCAGTAGTATCATCTCGGCAGGGAGGTCAGATACGCAGTATTTT.

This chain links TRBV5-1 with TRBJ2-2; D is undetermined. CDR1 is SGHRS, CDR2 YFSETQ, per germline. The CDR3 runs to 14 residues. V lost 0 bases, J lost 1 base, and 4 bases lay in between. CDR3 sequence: CASSLGLNTGELFF. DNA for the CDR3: TGCGCCAGCAGCTTGGGTCTGAACACCGGGGAGCTGTTTTTT.

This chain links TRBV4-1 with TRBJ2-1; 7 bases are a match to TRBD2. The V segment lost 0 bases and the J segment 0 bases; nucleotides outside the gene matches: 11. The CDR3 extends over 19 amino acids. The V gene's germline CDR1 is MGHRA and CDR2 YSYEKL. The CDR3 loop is CASSQEFGERGGSYNEQFF. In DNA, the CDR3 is TGCGCCAGCAGCCAAGAGTTTGGGGAGCGGGGCGGCTCCTACAATGAGCAGTTCTTC.

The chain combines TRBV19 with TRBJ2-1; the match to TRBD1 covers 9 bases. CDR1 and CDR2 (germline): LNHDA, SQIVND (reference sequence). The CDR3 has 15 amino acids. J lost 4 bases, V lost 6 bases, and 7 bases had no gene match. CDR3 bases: TGTGCCAGTAGGCCACAGGGGGCTATTTACAATGAGCAGTTCTTC. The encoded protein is CASRPQGAIYNEQFF. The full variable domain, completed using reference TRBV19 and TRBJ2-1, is DGGITQSPKYLFRKEGQNVTLSCEQNLNHDAMYWYRQDPGQGLRLIYYSQIVNDFQKGDIAEGYSVSREKKESFPLTVTSAQKNPTAFYLCASRPQGAIYNEQFFGPGTRLTVL.

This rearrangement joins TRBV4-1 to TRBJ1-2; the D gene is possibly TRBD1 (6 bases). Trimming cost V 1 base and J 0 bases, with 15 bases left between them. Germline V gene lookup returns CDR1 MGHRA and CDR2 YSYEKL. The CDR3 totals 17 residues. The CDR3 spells CASSQASAGEANYGYTF. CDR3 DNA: TGCGCCAGCAGCCAAGCTTCGGCAGGGGAAGCTAACTATGGCTACACCTTC.